This TCR beta chain originates from a study of cytomegalovirus exposure and HLA in healthy donors. Study details: Findings of an earlier analysis included about 120 million unique TCR beta sequences from 200 million or so T cells. Study results and limitations: Researchers counted 164 TCR beta chains as cytomegalovirus-associated.

The PCR ran on 60 Vbeta and 13 Jbeta primers. Here immunoSEQ multiplex PCR was the method, and the copy in TCRdb shows in-frame clones only, minus some. The data hold roughly 140,000 clones, with roughly 77% observed a single time. As concerns this clone: Antigen unknown.

Germline assignment: CDR1 KGHSH and CDR2 LQKENI. CDR3 length: 16 amino acids. V was pared by 1 base and J by 4 bases, with 8 bases of the junction left unmatched. Those who donated were healthy bone marrow donors. Sequencing was performed on PBMCs. The gene calls are TRBV18 and TRBJ1-2, with 8 bases that match TRBD1. This TCR was recovered from a woman aged 30 to 39 in good health and CMV-seronegative. The CDR3: CASSPLSTGGSYGYTF. The CDR3 nucleotides are TGTGCCAGCTCACCACTATCTACAGGGGGATCCTATGGCTACACCTTC.